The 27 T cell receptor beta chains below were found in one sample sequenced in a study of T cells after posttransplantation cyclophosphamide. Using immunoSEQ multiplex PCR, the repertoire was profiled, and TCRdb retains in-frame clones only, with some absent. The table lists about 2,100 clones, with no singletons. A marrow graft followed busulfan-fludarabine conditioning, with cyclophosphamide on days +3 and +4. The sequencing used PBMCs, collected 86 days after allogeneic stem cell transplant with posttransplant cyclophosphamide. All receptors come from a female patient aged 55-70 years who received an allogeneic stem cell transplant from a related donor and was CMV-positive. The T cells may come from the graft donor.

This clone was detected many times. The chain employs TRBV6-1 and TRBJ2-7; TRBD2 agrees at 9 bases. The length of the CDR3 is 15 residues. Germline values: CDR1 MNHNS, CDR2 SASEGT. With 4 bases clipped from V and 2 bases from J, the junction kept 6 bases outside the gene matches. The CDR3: CASSGRTSVTYEQYF. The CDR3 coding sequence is TGTGCCAGCAGTGGACGGACTAGCGTAACCTACGAGCAGTACTTC.

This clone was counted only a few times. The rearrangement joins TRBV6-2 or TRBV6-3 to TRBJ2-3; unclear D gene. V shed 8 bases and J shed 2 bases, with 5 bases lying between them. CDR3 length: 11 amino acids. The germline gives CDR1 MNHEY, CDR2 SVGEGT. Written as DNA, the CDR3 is TGTGCCAGCCGCTACACAGATACGCAGTATTTT. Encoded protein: CASRYTDTQYF.

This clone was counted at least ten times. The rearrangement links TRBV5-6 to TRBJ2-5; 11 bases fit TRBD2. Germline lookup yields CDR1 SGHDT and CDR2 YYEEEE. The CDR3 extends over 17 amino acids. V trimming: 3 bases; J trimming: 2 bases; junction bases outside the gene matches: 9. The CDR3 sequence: CASSSFILAGEQETQYF. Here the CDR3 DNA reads TGTGCCAGCAGCTCCTTTATACTAGCGGGGGAACAAGAGACCCAGTACTTC.

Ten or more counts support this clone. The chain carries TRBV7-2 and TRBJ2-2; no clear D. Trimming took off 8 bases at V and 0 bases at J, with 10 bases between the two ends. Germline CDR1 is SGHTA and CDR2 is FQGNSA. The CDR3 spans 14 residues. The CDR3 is CASPKIANTGELFF. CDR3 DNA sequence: TGTGCCAGCCCAAAAATAGCGAACACCGGGGAGCTGTTTTTT.

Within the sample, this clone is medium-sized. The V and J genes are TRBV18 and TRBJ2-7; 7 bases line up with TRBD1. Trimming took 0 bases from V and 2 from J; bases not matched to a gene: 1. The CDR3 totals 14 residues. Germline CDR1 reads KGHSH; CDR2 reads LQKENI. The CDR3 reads CASSPPGQTYEQYF. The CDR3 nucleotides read TGTGCCAGCTCACCACCGGGACAGACCTACGAGCAGTACTTC. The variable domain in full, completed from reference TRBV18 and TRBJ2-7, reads NAGVMQNPRHLVRRRGQEARLRCSPMKGHSHVYWYRQLPEEGLKFMVYLQKENIIDESGMPKERFSAEFPKEGPSILRIQQVVRGDSAAYFCASSPPGQTYEQYFGPGTRLTVT.

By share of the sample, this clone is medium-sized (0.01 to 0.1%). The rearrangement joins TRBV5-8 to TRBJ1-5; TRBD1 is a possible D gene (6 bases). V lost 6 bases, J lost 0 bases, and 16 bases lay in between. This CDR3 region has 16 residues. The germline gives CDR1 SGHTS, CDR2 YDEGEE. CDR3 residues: CASNNGQGYSNQPQHF. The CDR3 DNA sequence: TGTGCCAGCAACAATGGTCAGGGGTATAGCAATCAGCCCCAGCATTTT. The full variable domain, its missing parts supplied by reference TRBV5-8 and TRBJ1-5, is EAGVTQSPTHLIKTRGQQATLRCSPISGHTSVYWYQQALGLGLQFLLWYDEGEERNRGNFPPRFSGRQFPNYSSELNVNALELEDSALYLCASNNGQGYSNQPQHFGDGTRLSIL.

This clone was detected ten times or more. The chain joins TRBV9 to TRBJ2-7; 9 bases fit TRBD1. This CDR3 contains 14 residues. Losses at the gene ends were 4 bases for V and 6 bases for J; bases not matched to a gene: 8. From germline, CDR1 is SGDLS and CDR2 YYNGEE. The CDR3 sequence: CASSSMGDRAEQYF. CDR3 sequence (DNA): TGTGCCAGCAGCTCCATGGGGGACAGGGCCGAGCAGTACTTC.

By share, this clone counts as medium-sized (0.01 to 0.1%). The CDR3 loop reads CASSEAGGLTDTQYF. CDR3 nucleotide sequence: TGTGCCAGCAGCGAAGCGGGGGGGCTCACAGATACGCAGTATTTT. J is TRBJ2-3 and V is TRBV6-4; 10 bases line up with TRBD2. Germline assignment: CDR1 MRHNA and CDR2 SNTAGT. J lost 2 bases, V lost 6 bases, and 5 bases had no gene match. The CDR3 is 15 residues long.

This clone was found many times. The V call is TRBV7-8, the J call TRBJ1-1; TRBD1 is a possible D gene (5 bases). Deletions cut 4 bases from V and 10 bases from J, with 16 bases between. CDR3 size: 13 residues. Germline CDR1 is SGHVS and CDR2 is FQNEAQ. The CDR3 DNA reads TGTGCCAGCAGCTGGATCGGGGGGATTGGAGCTTTCTTT. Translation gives CASSWIGGIGAFF.

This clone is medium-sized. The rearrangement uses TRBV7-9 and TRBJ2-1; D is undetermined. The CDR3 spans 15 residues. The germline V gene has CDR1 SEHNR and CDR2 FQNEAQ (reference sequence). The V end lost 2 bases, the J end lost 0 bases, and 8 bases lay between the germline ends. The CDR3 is CASSLKGSSYNEQFF. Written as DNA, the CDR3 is TGTGCCAGCAGCTTAAAGGGCAGCTCCTACAATGAGCAGTTCTTC.

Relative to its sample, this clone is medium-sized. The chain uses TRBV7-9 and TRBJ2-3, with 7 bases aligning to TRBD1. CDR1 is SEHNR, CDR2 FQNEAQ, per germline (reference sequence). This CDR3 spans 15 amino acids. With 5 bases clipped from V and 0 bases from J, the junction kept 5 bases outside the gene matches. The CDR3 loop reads CASSSPGQSTDTQYF. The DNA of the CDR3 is TGTGCCAGCAGCAGCCCGGGACAGAGCACAGATACGCAGTATTTT.

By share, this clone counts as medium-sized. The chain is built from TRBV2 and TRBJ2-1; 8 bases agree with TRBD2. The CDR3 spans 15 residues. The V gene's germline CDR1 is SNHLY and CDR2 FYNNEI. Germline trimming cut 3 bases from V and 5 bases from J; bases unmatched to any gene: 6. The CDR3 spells CASSDTSGNHNEQFF. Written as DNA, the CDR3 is TGTGCCAGCAGTGACACTAGCGGAAATCACAATGAGCAGTTCTTC.

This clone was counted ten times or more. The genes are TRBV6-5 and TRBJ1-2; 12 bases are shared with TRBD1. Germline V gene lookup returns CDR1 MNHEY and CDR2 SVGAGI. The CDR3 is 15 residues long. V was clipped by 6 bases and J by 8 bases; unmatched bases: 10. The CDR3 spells CASRPPGQGAGGYTF. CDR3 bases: TGTGCCAGCAGGCCTCCGGGACAGGGGGCGGGAGGCTACACCTTC.

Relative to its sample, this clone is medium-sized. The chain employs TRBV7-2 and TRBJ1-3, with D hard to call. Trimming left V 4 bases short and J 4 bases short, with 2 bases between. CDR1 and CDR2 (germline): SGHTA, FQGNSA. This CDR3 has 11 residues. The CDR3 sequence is CASSSGNTIYF. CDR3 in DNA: TGTGCCAGCAGCTCGGGAAACACCATATATTTT.

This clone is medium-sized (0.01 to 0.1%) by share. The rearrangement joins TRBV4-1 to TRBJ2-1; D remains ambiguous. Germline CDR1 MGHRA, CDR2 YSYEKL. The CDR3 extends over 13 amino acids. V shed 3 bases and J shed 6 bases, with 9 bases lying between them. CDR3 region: CASSHLSANEQFF. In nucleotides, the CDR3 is TGCGCCAGCAGCCACCTCAGCGCCAATGAGCAGTTCTTC.

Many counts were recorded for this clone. The DNA of the CDR3 is TGTGCCAGCATCCTACAGAGCTCCTACAATGAGCAGTTCTTC. The encoded protein is CASILQSSYNEQFF. This chain uses TRBV5-6 with TRBJ2-1, with D uncertain. The CDR3 totals 14 residues. From germline, CDR1 is SGHDT and CDR2 YYEEEE. V lost 6 bases and J 0 bases, leaving 10 bases between the germline ends.

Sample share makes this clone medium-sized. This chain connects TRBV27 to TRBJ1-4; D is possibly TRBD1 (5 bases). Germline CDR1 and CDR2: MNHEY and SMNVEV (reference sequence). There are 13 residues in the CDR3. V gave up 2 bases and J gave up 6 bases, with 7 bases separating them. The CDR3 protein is CASSLQGDEKLFF. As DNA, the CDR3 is TGTGCCAGCAGTTTACAGGGTGATGAAAAACTGTTTTTT.

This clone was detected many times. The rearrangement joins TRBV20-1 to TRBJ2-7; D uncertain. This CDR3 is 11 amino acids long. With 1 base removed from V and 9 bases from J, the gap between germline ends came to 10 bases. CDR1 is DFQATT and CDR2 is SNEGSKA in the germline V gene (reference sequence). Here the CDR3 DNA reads TGCAGTGCTAGAGGCGGATCTCTGCAGTACTTC. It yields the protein CSARGGSLQYF.

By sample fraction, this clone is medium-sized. The DNA for the CDR3 is TGTGCCAGTAGTATGACTAGCGGCCACTCGGGGGCGCAGTATTTT. Amino acid sequence: CASSMTSGHSGAQYF. The chain links TRBV19 to TRBJ2-3; the match to TRBD2 covers 9 bases. CDR1 is LNHDA, CDR2 SQIVND, per germline (reference sequence). V was pared by 3 bases and J by 10 bases, with 11 bases of the junction left unmatched. The CDR3 consists of 15 residues.

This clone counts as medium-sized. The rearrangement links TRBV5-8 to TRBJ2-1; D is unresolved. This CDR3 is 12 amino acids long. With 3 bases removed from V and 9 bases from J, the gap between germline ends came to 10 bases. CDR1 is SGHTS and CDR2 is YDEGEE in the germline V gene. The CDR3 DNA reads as TGTGCCAGCAGCTGGGTCCGGGTTGAGCAGTTCTTC. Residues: CASSWVRVEQFF. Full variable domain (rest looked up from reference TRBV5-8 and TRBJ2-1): EAGVTQSPTHLIKTRGQQATLRCSPISGHTSVYWYQQALGLGLQFLLWYDEGEERNRGNFPPRFSGRQFPNYSSELNVNALELEDSALYLCASSWVRVEQFFGPGTRLTVL.

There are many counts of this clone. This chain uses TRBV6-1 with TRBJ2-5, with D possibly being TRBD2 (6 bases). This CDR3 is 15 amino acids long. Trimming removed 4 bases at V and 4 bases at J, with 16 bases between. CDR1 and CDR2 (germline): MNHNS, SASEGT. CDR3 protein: CASSVLAGFGETQYF. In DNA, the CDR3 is TGTGCCAGCAGTGTACTAGCAGGCTTTGGAGAGACCCAGTACTTC.

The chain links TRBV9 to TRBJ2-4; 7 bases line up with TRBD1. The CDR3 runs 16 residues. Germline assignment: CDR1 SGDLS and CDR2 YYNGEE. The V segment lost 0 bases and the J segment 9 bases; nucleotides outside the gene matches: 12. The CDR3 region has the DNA TGTGCCAGCAGCGTAGACCCGGGACAGCCTTCGGGCATTCAGTACTTC. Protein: CASSVDPGQPSGIQYF.

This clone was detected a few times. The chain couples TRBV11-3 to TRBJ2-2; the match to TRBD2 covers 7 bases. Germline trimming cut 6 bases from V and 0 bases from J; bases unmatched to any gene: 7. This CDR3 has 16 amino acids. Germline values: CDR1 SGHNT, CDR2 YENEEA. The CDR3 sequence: CASSPGGAANTGELFF. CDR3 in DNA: TGTGCCAGCAGTCCGGGGGGAGCGGCGAACACCGGGGAGCTGTTTTTT.

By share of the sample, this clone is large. DNA of the CDR3: TGTGCCAGCAGTTCTACAGGGCCTTTGTATGAGCAGTTCTTC. Translation gives CASSSTGPLYEQFF. J is TRBJ2-1 and V is TRBV6-5; maybe TRBD1 (6 bases). The CDR3 covers 14 residues. Looked up from germline, CDR1 is MNHEY and CDR2 is SVGAGI. Trimming stripped 4 bases from V and 8 bases from J, with 15 bases between.

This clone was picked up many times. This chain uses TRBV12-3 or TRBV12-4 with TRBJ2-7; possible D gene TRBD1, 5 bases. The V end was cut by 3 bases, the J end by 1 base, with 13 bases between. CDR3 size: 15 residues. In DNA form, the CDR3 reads TGTGCCAGCAGTTTCTTTGGTCAGGGTTCCTACGAGCAGTACTTC. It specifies CASSFFGQGSYEQYF.

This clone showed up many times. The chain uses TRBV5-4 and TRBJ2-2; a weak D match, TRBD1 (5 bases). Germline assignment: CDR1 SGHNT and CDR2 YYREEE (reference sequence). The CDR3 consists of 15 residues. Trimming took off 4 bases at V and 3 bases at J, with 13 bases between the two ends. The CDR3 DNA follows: TGTGCCAGCAGCCACCGACAGTTCGACACCGGGGAGCTGTTTTTT. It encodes CASSHRQFDTGELFF.

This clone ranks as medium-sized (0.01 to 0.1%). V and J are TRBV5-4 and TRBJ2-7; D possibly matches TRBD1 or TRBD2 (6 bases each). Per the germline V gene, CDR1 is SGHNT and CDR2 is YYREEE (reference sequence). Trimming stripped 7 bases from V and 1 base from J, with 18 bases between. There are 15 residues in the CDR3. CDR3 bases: TGTGCCAGCGGGGGCTCTCGCGGGAATTCCTACGAGCAGTACTTC. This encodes CASGGSRGNSYEQYF. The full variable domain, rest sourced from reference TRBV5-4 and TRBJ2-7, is ETGVTQSPTHLIKTRGQQVTLRCSSQSGHNTVSWYQQALGQGPQFIFQYYREEENGRGNFPPRFSGLQFPNYSSELNVNALELDDSALYLCASGGSRGNSYEQYFGPGTRLTVT.